The 19 T cell receptor beta chains listed next were all sequenced from one sample in a study of blood T cell repertoires in COVID-19. Sequencing used immunoSEQ multiplex PCR; TCRdb keeps in-frame clones, though not all of them. The sample holds 250,000 to 300,000 clones, roughly 85% seen once. Sequencing input: peripheral blood. These receptors all stem from a man over 45 with active or convalescent COVID-19.

CDR3 in DNA: TGTGCCACCAGCCATGAGGGATCCTACAATGAGCAGTTCTTC. This gives the protein CATSHEGSYNEQFF. The V and J genes are TRBV15 and TRBJ2-1; D is perhaps TRBD2 (5 bases). The V gene lost 5 bases and the J gene lost 1 base, with 9 bases spanning the gap. CDR3 length equals 14 residues. From germline, CDR1 is LNHNV and CDR2 YYDKDF (reference sequence).

The chain carries TRBV29-1 and TRBJ1-4; 7 positions agree with TRBD1. This CDR3 has 13 amino acids. Germline V gene lookup returns CDR1 SQVTM and CDR2 ANQGSEA. Trimming removed 3 bases from V and 5 bases from J; junction bases left unmatched: 3. CDR3 DNA: TGCAGCGTTGACGCAGGGGGGAATGAAAAACTGTTTTTT. This sequence encodes CSVDAGGNEKLFF. Drawing the rest from reference TRBV29-1 and TRBJ1-4, the complete variable domain is SAVISQKPSRDICQRGTSLTIQCQVDSQVTMMFWYRQQPGQSLTLIATANQGSEATYESGFVIDKFPISRPNLTFSTLTVSNMSPEDSSIYLCSVDAGGNEKLFFGSGTQLSVL.

V and J are TRBV14 and TRBJ1-2; 8 bases are a match to TRBD1. Germline CDR1 and CDR2: SGHDN and FVKESK. The CDR3 is 21 amino acids. The J segment lost 3 bases and the V segment lost 2 bases, leaving 23 bases of the junction unmatched. Written as DNA, the CDR3 is TGTGCCAGCAGCCAACGCAGGGCAGGGGGCGTCCAGGAGAGCATGGACTATGGCTACACCTTC. Translation: CASSQRRAGGVQESMDYGYTF.

The rearrangement joins TRBV5-1 to TRBJ2-5; 10 positions match TRBD1. Germline V CDR1 and CDR2: SGHRS, YFSETQ. This CDR3 comprises 16 residues. V shed 5 bases, J shed 5 bases, and the junction held 12 bases outside the gene matches. CDR3: CASSYDGQGGMETQYF. The DNA for the CDR3 is TGCGCCAGCAGTTACGACGGACAGGGGGGTATGGAGACCCAGTACTTC. Drawing the rest from reference TRBV5-1 and TRBJ2-5, the complete variable domain is KAGVTQTPRYLIKTRGQQVTLSCSPISGHRSVSWYQQTPGQGLQFLFEYFSETQRNKGNFPGRFSGRQFSNSRSEMNVSTLELGDSALYLCASSYDGQGGMETQYFGPGTRLLVL.

This chain uses TRBV7-3 with TRBJ2-7; 7 bases map to TRBD1. The CDR3 sequence is 16 residues long. Germline values: CDR1 SGHTA, CDR2 FQGTGA. Losses at the gene ends were 5 bases for V and 6 bases for J; bases not matched to a gene: 16. CDR3 loop: CASSPAGGGRRSEQYF. The CDR3 DNA sequence: TGTGCCAGCAGCCCCGCAGGGGGTGGGCGTCGGAGCGAGCAGTACTTC.

This clone was counted only a few times. The chain has TRBV4-2 and TRBJ2-3; 11 positions agree with TRBD2. CDR3 length: 15 amino acids. V dropped 5 bases and J dropped 2; count of bases not matched to a gene: 3. Germline CDR1 reads LGHNA; CDR2 reads YNFKEQ. CDR3 region: CASSVLAGATDTQYF. The CDR3 nucleotides read TGTGCCAGCAGCGTACTAGCGGGAGCCACAGATACGCAGTATTTT.

The chain couples TRBV7-2 to TRBJ2-1; 14 bases fit TRBD2. Germline V lookup: CDR1 SGHTA, CDR2 FQGNSA. This CDR3 comprises 16 residues. The V segment lost 5 bases and the J segment 12 bases; nucleotides outside the gene matches: 12. CDR3 bases: TGTGCCAGCAGCGTCGGGACTAGCGGGAGAGGTTCATGGCAGTTCTTC. Translating gives CASSVGTSGRGSWQFF.

This chain connects TRBV18 to TRBJ1-5, with 10 bases fitting TRBD1. Losses at the gene ends were 5 bases for V and 6 bases for J; bases not matched to a gene: 4. The CDR3 totals 14 residues. CDR1 and CDR2 (germline): KGHSH, LQKENI. The CDR3 here is CASSGDRGVQPQHF. The CDR3, as DNA: TGTGCCAGCTCAGGGGACAGGGGAGTTCAGCCCCAGCATTTT.

This clone has just one count. The chain employs TRBV11-2 and TRBJ2-7; the D is unclear. V shed 6 bases and J shed 1 base, with 10 bases lying between them. CDR3 length: 13 residues. Per the germline V gene, CDR1 is SGHAT and CDR2 is FQNNGV. The CDR3 DNA is TGTGCCAGCAGTCGCCCGGGTTCCTACGAGCAGTACTTC. Translation gives CASSRPGSYEQYF.

This rearrangement joins TRBV6-1 to TRBJ1-3; no firm D call. Per the germline V gene, CDR1 is MNHNS and CDR2 is SASEGT. This CDR3 contains 16 residues. V lost 1 base to trimming and J lost 4 bases, with 14 bases between them. The CDR3 DNA is TGTGCCAGCAGTGAAGGTGGGCGGCCGGGGGGAAACACCATATATTTT. The encoded protein is CASSEGGRPGGNTIYF.

V and J are TRBV2 and TRBJ2-5, with TRBD2 matching over 8 bases. The CDR3 contains 13 residues. Germline CDR1 and CDR2: SNHLY and FYNNEI. V shed 11 bases, J shed 4 bases, and the junction held 9 bases outside the gene matches. Here the CDR3 DNA reads TGTGCCGGTAGAGCGGGAGAAGGAGAGACCCAGTACTTC. Encoded protein: CAGRAGEGETQYF.

This chain uses TRBV5-4 with TRBJ1-3; D might be TRBD1 (6 bases). The V gene lost 3 bases and the J gene lost 0 bases, with 13 bases spanning the gap. CDR3 length: 16 amino acids. Per germline, CDR1 SGHNT and CDR2 YYREEE (reference sequence). CDR3 DNA: TGTGCCAGCAGCTGGAAAGGGGGGGTCTCTGGAAACACCATATATTTT. Its protein is CASSWKGGVSGNTIYF.

This CDR3 reads CASSLHPPTGATLYEQYF. CDR3 DNA sequence: TGTGCCAGCAGCTTACATCCCCCGACAGGGGCCACCCTCTACGAGCAGTACTTC. The rearrangement links TRBV13 to TRBJ2-7; TRBD1 matches at 8 bases. CDR1 and CDR2 (germline): PRHDT, FYEKMQ (reference sequence). The CDR3 is 18 amino acids. Trimming removed 2 bases from V and 3 bases from J; junction bases left unmatched: 15.

This chain joins TRBV3-1 (or the pseudogene TRBV3-2) and TRBJ1-4; D call uncertain. This CDR3 has 14 residues. Deletions cut 0 bases from V and 8 bases from J, with 10 bases between. Germline lookup yields CDR1 LGHDT and CDR2 YNNKEL (reference sequence). The CDR3 region is CASSQEAGWEKLFF. CDR3 nucleotides: TGTGCCAGCAGCCAAGAGGCGGGGTGGGAAAAACTGTTTTTT.

For this clone: Additional DNA sequences in this sample encode the identical CDR3. The rearrangement uses TRBV4-2 and TRBJ2-7; 8 bases are a match to TRBD2. The ends lost 1 base at V and 3 bases at J; junction bases unmatched: 2. Germline V gene lookup returns CDR1 LGHNA and CDR2 YNFKEQ. The length of the CDR3 is 14 residues. The CDR3 DNA is TGTGCCAGCAGCCAAGGAAGCGGGAGCTACGAGCAGTACTTC. This sequence encodes CASSQGSGSYEQYF.

The chain is built from TRBV29-1 and TRBJ1-1; D might be TRBD1 (6 bases). V was clipped by 6 bases and J by 6 bases, with 20 bases between them. Germline assignment: CDR1 SQVTM and CDR2 ANQGSEA. The CDR3 sequence is 14 residues long. The CDR3: CSVADGGRLSEAFF. In DNA, the CDR3 is TGCAGCGTCGCGGACGGGGGGCGATTATCTGAAGCTTTCTTT.

This chain uses TRBV4-1 with TRBJ2-3, with TRBD2 matching 10 bases. This CDR3 region has 18 residues. V lost 1 base and J lost 4; bases outside the gene matches: 11. Germline V gives CDR1 MGHRA, CDR2 YSYEKL. The CDR3 is CASSQGPGLAGVADTQYF. The CDR3 DNA sequence: TGCGCCAGCAGCCAAGGCCCGGGGCTAGCGGGAGTTGCAGATACGCAGTATTTT.

This rearrangement joins TRBV28 to TRBJ2-5, with D maybe TRBD2 (6 bases). V was trimmed by 3 bases and J by 1 base, leaving 9 bases between them. The CDR3 length is 14 residues. Germline CDR1 is MDHEN and CDR2 is SYDVKM. DNA of the CDR3: TGTGCCAGCAGTTTGCTGGGGGGCCAAGAGACCCAGTACTTC. Protein: CASSLLGGQETQYF. Full variable domain (rest looked up from reference TRBV28 and TRBJ2-5): DVKVTQSSRYLVKRTGEKVFLECVQDMDHENMFWYRQDPGLGLRLIYFSYDVKMKEKGDIPEGYSVSREKKERFSLILESASTNQTSMYLCASSLLGGQETQYFGPGTRLLVL.

In its sample, this clone was seen once. The rearrangement uses TRBV19 and TRBJ2-1; 7 nucleotides match TRBD2. Germline V gene lookup returns CDR1 LNHDA and CDR2 SQIVND (reference sequence). This CDR3 contains 13 residues. V dropped 7 bases and J dropped 10; count of bases not matched to a gene: 10. The CDR3 sequence is CASKREGPSEQFF. In DNA form, the CDR3 reads TGTGCCAGTAAAAGGGAGGGCCCATCGGAGCAGTTCTTC.